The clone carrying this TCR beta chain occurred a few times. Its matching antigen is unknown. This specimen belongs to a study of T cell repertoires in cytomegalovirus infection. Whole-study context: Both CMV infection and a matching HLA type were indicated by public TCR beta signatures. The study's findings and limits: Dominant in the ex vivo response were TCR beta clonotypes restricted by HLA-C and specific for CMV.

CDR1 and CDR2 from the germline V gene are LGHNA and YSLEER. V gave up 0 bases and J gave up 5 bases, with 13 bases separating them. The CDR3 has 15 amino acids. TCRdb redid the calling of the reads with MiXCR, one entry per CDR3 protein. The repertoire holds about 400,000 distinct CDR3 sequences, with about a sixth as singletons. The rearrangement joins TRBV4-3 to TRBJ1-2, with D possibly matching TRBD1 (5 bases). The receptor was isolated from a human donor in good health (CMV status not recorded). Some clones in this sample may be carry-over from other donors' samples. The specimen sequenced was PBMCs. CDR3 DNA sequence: TGCGCCAGCAGCCAAGAAGGAGGGGCGAGTTATGGCTACACCTTC. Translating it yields CASSQEGGASYGYTF.